This T cell receptor (beta chain) was profiled in a study of PD-L1 blockade in urothelial cancer. Some clones are missing from TCRdb's copy, which holds only in-frame ones; the method was immunoSEQ multiplex PCR. The sample includes 53,000 or so clones, more than 75% seen only once; the top ten take roughly 17%. Per the germline V gene, CDR1 is SGHAT and CDR2 is FQNNGV. Losses at the gene ends were 2 bases for V and 3 bases for J; bases not matched to a gene: 4. This CDR3 has 15 residues. Sample: PBMCs, taken around atezolizumab (anti-PD-L1) treatment. The receptor's source is a man in his 60s with urothelial cancer. This sequence joins TRBV11-2 and TRBJ2-7, with 10 positions matching TRBD1. This CDR3 is CASSLMTGGFYEQYF. The CDR3 DNA sequence: TGTGCCAGCAGCTTAATGACAGGGGGCTTCTACGAGCAGTACTTC. The full variable domain, in which reference TRBV11-2 and TRBJ2-7 provide the parts outside the CDR3, is EAGVAQSPRYKIIEKRQSVAFWCNPISGHATLYWYQQILGQGPKLLIQFQNNGVVDDSQLPKDRFSAERLKGVDSTLKIQPAKLEDSAVYLCASSLMTGGFYEQYFGPGTRLTVT.